This T cell receptor (beta chain) was identified in a study of early T cells in non-severe SARS-CoV-2 infection. Study observations and caveats: Reliance on VDJdb matching favored anti-spike CD8 responses; private and CD4 specificities were missed.

Germline-derived CDR1 and CDR2 are SEHNR and FQNEAQ (reference sequence). The CDR3 length is 19 residues. V gave up 5 bases and J gave up 0 bases; unmatched junction bases: 14. Individually, cDNA molecules had unique molecular identifiers attached to them. TCRdb passed the 5' RACE reads through MiXCR, listing each CDR3 protein once. The table includes 65,000 to 90,000 distinct CDR3 sequences, roughly 12% detected once. This clonotype has more than one count but fewer than ten. What it recognizes is unknown. The chain recombines TRBV7-9 with TRBJ2-1, with TRBD2 matching over 9 bases. The sequence was collected from an adult who was a healthcare worker with PCR-confirmed SARS-CoV-2 infection or an uninfected control (not recorded which). The sample consisted of whole blood. The CDR3 loop is CASSPWTSVLFSSYNEQFF. DNA for the CDR3: TGTGCCAGCAGCCCCTGGACTAGCGTGCTTTTTAGCTCCTACAATGAGCAGTTCTTC. The full variable domain, in which reference TRBV7-9 and TRBJ2-1 provide the parts outside the CDR3, is DTGVSQNPRHKITKRGQNVTFRCDPISEHNRLYWYRQTLGQGPEFLTYFQNEAQLEKSRLLSDRFSAERPKGSFSTLEIQRTEQGDSAMYLCASSPWTSVLFSSYNEQFFGPGTRLTVL.